Below are 20 T cell receptor beta chains sequenced from a single sample in a study of monozygotic twins with inflammatory bowel disease. TCRdb reanalyzed the 5' RACE reads and collapses them to one entry per CDR3 protein, without DNA. Its table lists around 150,000 distinct CDR3 sequences. The sample was blood. The receptor source for this set is a human donor with ulcerative colitis or Crohn's disease, or a healthy co-twin of an affected twin (not recorded which).

The chain employs TRBV28 and TRBJ2-7. Germline loops: CDR1 MDHEN, CDR2 SYDVKM. The CDR3 totals 12 residues. CDR3 residues: CASSSPSYEQYF.

V and J are TRBV24-1 and TRBJ1-5; TCRdb names TRBD1, which stays unverified in the absence of DNA. CDR3 size: 13 residues. Germline-derived CDR1 and CDR2 are KGHDR and SFDVKD. This chain's CDR3 is CATSRGPDQPQHF.

The genes are TRBV12-5 and TRBJ1-2; without DNA, the TCRdb call of TRBD1 cannot be checked. Germline CDR1 and CDR2: LGHNT and FRNRAP. This CDR3 has 18 amino acids. CDR3 sequence: CASGLVPQGPGGNYGYTF.

V gene TRBV28 combines with J gene TRBJ2-7; TCRdb's D call, TRBD1, is unchecked because there is no DNA. Germline CDR1 and CDR2: MDHEN and SYDVKM. CDR3 size: 12 residues. CDR3 region: CASGRDAYEQYF.

This chain connects TRBV4-2 to TRBJ1-1; TCRdb gives TRBD1 as the D gene, but with no DNA this cannot be confirmed. Germline CDR1 and CDR2: LGHNA and YNFKEQ. The CDR3 covers 14 residues. CDR3 region: CASSQVGARTEAFF.

The chain recombines TRBV7-8 with TRBJ2-7. The CDR3 spans 14 residues. Germline values: CDR1 SGHVS, CDR2 FQNEAQ. The CDR3 here is CASSLAGQFIEQYF.

V and J are TRBV10-1 and TRBJ1-1; the TCRdb call, TRBD1, lacks DNA for checking. Germline-derived CDR1 and CDR2 are WNHNN and SYGVQD (reference sequence). This CDR3 has 13 amino acids. CDR3 sequence: CARARQGTPEAFF.

The chain recombines TRBV12-3 or TRBV12-4 with TRBJ2-1. CDR3 length equals 15 residues. This CDR3 reads CASSLQLGISGEQFF.

J is TRBJ2-5 and V is TRBV13; no DNA is available, so the TRBD1 call from TCRdb remains unchecked. Germline V lookup: CDR1 PRHDT, CDR2 FYEKMQ (reference sequence). The CDR3 has 14 amino acids. CDR3 loop: CASSLRGQLTTQYF.

The chain links TRBV5-1 to TRBJ2-7; TCRdb's assignment of TRBD1 cannot be checked, as there is no DNA. CDR1 is SGHRS and CDR2 is YFSETQ in the germline V gene. The length of the CDR3 is 16 residues. CDR3: CASSLVGTRGPYEQYF.

V gene TRBV11-2 combines with J gene TRBJ2-5. The germline V gene encodes CDR1 SGHAT and CDR2 FQNNGV. The CDR3 loop spans 12 amino acids. The CDR3 loop reads CASSLPGETQYF.

The rearrangement uses TRBV11-1 and TRBJ2-2; TCRdb proposes TRBD2, but this gene call is untestable without DNA. CDR1 and CDR2 (germline): SGHAT, FQDESV (reference sequence). The CDR3 is made up of 18 amino acids. Here the CDR3 reads CASSLAKFGRADTGELFF.

The rearrangement links TRBV28 to TRBJ2-7. This CDR3 is 14 amino acids long. Germline CDR1 and CDR2: MDHEN and SYDVKM. This chain's CDR3 is CASEGLGSSYEQYF.

The J gene is TRBJ1-2, the V gene TRBV23-1; the TRBD1 assignment by TCRdb is unverifiable without DNA. TRBV23-1 falls under the ORF class, with uncertain function. The CDR3 spans 16 residues. The CDR3: CASSQMGKQGDYGYTF.

The gene calls are TRBV11-2 and TRBJ2-1; TCRdb picks TRBD2, but there is no DNA to check that call. CDR1 is SGHAT, CDR2 FQNNGV, per germline. The CDR3 is 18 amino acids. The CDR3 region is CASSLRVRLAASYNEQFF. Based on the CDR3 plus reference TRBV11-2 and TRBJ2-1, the full variable domain is EAGVAQSPRYKIIEKRQSVAFWCNPISGHATLYWYQQILGQGPKLLIQFQNNGVVDDSQLPKDRFSAERLKGVDSTLKIQPAKLEDSAVYLCASSLRVRLAASYNEQFFGPGTRLTVL.

The rearrangement links TRBV7-3 to TRBJ2-1. The germline CDR1 and CDR2 sequences are SGHTA and FQGTGA. This CDR3 spans 16 amino acids. CDR3 sequence reads: CASSSKTGSSYNEQFF.

The chain couples TRBV7-3 to TRBJ1-5. The CDR3 runs to 13 residues. Per the germline V gene, CDR1 is SGHTA and CDR2 is FQGTGA. The CDR3 loop is CASSFEANQPQHF.

The V call is TRBV10-3, the J call TRBJ1-1; as DNA is missing, the TRBD1 call by TCRdb cannot be tested. The germline V gene encodes CDR1 ENHRY and CDR2 SYGVKD. The CDR3 runs to 13 residues. This CDR3 reads CAIRTGLETEAFF.

The chain couples TRBV5-1 to TRBJ1-1; TCRdb gives TRBD1 as the D gene, but with no DNA this cannot be confirmed. This CDR3 contains 13 residues. The germline CDR1 and CDR2 sequences are SGHRS and YFSETQ. CDR3 loop: CASSFTGCGEAFF. The whole variable domain, filled in from reference TRBV5-1 and TRBJ1-1, reads KAGVTQTPRYLIKTRGQQVTLSCSPISGHRSVSWYQQTPGQGLQFLFEYFSETQRNKGNFPGRFSGRQFSNSRSEMNVSTLELGDSALYLCASSFTGCGEAFFGQGTRLTVV.

This chain uses TRBV6-2 or TRBV6-3 with TRBJ2-5; TCRdb's D call of TRBD1 is untestable without DNA. Germline V CDR1 and CDR2: MNHEY, SVGEGT. The CDR3 runs 17 residues. This CDR3 reads CASSYSKVRGTEETQYF.